The 26 T cell receptor beta chains below were found in one sample sequenced in a study of sequential checkpoint blockade in melanoma. The treatment: randomized to nivolumab then ipilimumab (arm A) or the reverse (arm B). Method: immunoSEQ multiplex PCR; TCRdb's copy keeps in-frame clones and lacks some. The table lists tens of thousands of clones, around 86% of them singletons, with 27% in the top ten. The sample in question was CD8+ T cells sorted from blood (inferred from file names), obtained from a patient given nivolumab and ipilimumab in sequence. These receptors came from a human donor with melanoma.

The chain is built from TRBV29-1 and TRBJ2-5; no clear D gene. Gene TRBJ2-7 matches the end of the DNA better, so the J call may be wrong. This CDR3 contains 11 residues. The germline V gene encodes CDR1 SQVTM and CDR2 ANQGSEA. The CDR3, as DNA: TGCAGCGTTGCAGAGCTTTACGAGCAGTACTTC. It is translated as CSVAELYEQYF.

Only a few counts were recorded for this clone. The rearrangement uses TRBV10-3 and TRBJ2-7; no clear D gene. The CDR3 covers 12 residues. From germline, CDR1 is ENHRY and CDR2 SYGVKD. Trimming took off 4 bases at V and 6 bases at J, with 10 bases between the two ends. This CDR3 is CAISGLGGEQYF. CDR3 in DNA: TGTGCCATCAGTGGACTTGGCGGCGAGCAGTACTTC.

The chain couples TRBV2 to TRBJ1-2, with 9 nucleotides matching TRBD1. Losses at the gene ends were 4 bases for V and 2 bases for J; bases not matched to a gene: 8. This CDR3 is built from 16 residues. From germline, CDR1 is SNHLY and CDR2 FYNNEI. CDR3 DNA sequence: TGTGCCAGCAGTGGGGGACAGGGTAAGGGGAACTATGGCTACACCTTC. Translating it yields CASSGGQGKGNYGYTF. Combining the CDR3 with reference TRBV2 and TRBJ1-2 gives the whole variable domain EPEVTQTPSHQVTQMGQEVILRCVPISNHLYFYWYRQILGQKVEFLVSFYNNEISEKSEIFDDQFSVERPDGSNFTLKIRSTKLEDSAMYFCASSGGQGKGNYGYTFGSGTRLTVV.

The V and J genes are TRBV16 and TRBJ2-7, with a possible D match to TRBD1 (5 bases). V was trimmed by 4 bases and J by 5 bases, leaving 9 bases between them. The CDR3 runs to 12 residues. Germline V gene lookup returns CDR1 KGHSY and CDR2 FQNENV. The CDR3 nucleotides are TGTGCCAGCAGCCCCGAAGGGGACGAGCAGTACTTC. Translation gives CASSPEGDEQYF.

V and J are TRBV7-8 and TRBJ2-5; TRBD2 might be the D (6 bases). The CDR3 is 14 amino acids. Germline CDR1 is SGHVS and CDR2 is FQNEAQ. Trimming took 0 bases from V and 5 from J, leaving 10 bases between them. This CDR3 reads CASSLAGLYETQYF. The CDR3 region has the DNA TGTGCCAGCAGCTTAGCGGGACTTTACGAGACCCAGTACTTC.

The chain has TRBV27 and TRBJ2-1; TRBD2 agrees at 8 bases. With V trimmed by 0 bases and J by 1 base, 5 bases remained unmatched. Germline V gene data show CDR1 as MNHEY and CDR2 as SMNVEV (reference sequence). The CDR3 runs 17 residues. The CDR3 nucleotides are TGTGCCAGCAGTTTATCGTCTGAGCGGGAGTCCTACAATGAGCAGTTCTTC. Translation gives CASSLSSERESYNEQFF.

The rearrangement joins TRBV11-2 to TRBJ2-5, with D perhaps TRBD2 (6 bases). The J call may be mistaken, given a closer DNA end match to TRBJ2-7. CDR3 length: 15 amino acids. Germline V gene lookup returns CDR1 SGHAT and CDR2 FQNNGV. CDR3: CASSLVSGSYYEQYF. For the CDR3, the DNA is TGTGCCAGCAGCTTAGTTAGCGGAAGCTACTACGAGCAGTACTTC.

This sequence joins TRBV6-5 and TRBJ2-1; a weak D match, TRBD1 (5 bases). Trimming pared 0 bases from V and 10 bases from J, leaving 13 bases between. CDR1 is MNHEY, CDR2 SVGAGI, per germline. The CDR3 sequence is 14 residues long. The CDR3, as DNA: TGTGCCAGCAGTTACTCGAATGGGGCCAGGGAGCAGTTCTTC. Amino acid sequence: CASSYSNGAREQFF.

The chain is built from TRBV27 and TRBJ2-7, with 11 bases fitting TRBD2. CDR1 is MNHEY and CDR2 is SMNVEV in the germline V gene (reference sequence). The CDR3 loop spans 13 amino acids. The V and J ends lost 6 bases and 6 bases, in that order; junction bases with no gene match: 4. The CDR3 DNA reads as TGTGCCAGCAGCTTACTAGCGGGAGCCGAGCAGTACTTC. It specifies CASSLLAGAEQYF.

V and J are TRBV6-5 and TRBJ2-7; TRBD1 matches 8 bases. J was trimmed by 2 bases and V by 0 bases; bases with no gene match: 6. CDR1 is MNHEY and CDR2 is SVGAGI in the germline V gene. This CDR3 has 16 residues. The CDR3: CASSYSMGQVAYEQYF. DNA for the CDR3: TGTGCCAGCAGTTACTCGATGGGACAGGTCGCCTACGAGCAGTACTTC.

V is TRBV13 and J is TRBJ2-5; TRBD2 might be the D (5 bases). The J call could be wrong; TRBJ2-7 is a better fit for the DNA end. This CDR3 contains 15 residues. The V gene's germline CDR1 is PRHDT and CDR2 FYEKMQ (reference sequence). CDR3 protein: CASSLGDSSSYEQYF. The CDR3 nucleotides read TGTGCCAGCAGCTTGGGAGACTCGAGCTCCTACGAGCAGTACTTC.

CDR3 nucleotide sequence: TGTGCCAGCAGTGGTGGGGGGCGGACAGGGAGCATCGAGCAGTACTTC. It translates to CASSGGGRTGSIEQYF. The chain employs TRBV27 and TRBJ2-7, with 8 bases identical to TRBD1. Germline values: CDR1 MNHEY, CDR2 SMNVEV (reference sequence). Trimming at V came to 5 bases and at J to 6 bases, leaving 15 bases not matched to a gene. The CDR3 length is 16 residues.

The rearrangement links TRBV2 to TRBJ2-5, with a possible D match to TRBD2 (5 bases). Trimming removed 6 bases from V and 1 base from J, with 15 bases in between. Germline CDR1 and CDR2: SNHLY and FYNNEI. The CDR3 contains 15 residues. This CDR3 is CASRAGDRIQETQYF. In DNA form, the CDR3 reads TGTGCCAGCAGGGCCGGGGATCGAATCCAAGAGACCCAGTACTTC.

The chain has TRBV7-2 and TRBJ2-6; TRBD2 matches at 7 bases. The junction had 3 bases not matched to a gene; V was cut back by 4 bases and J by 3 bases. The CDR3 sequence is 15 residues long. The germline V gene encodes CDR1 SGHTA and CDR2 FQGNSA. Here the CDR3 reads CASSSAGVGANVLTF. The CDR3 DNA sequence: TGTGCCAGCAGCTCTGCGGGGGTTGGGGCCAACGTCCTGACTTTC.

The CDR3 nucleotides are TGTGCCAGTAGTATGGTTCAGGAACAGCCCCAGCATTTT. Its translation: CASSMVQEQPQHF. The rearrangement joins TRBV19 to TRBJ1-5, with no clear D. V shed 3 bases and J shed 7 bases, with 10 bases lying between them. The germline V gene encodes CDR1 LNHDA and CDR2 SQIVND (reference sequence). CDR3 length equals 13 residues.

The chain is built from TRBV19 and TRBJ2-5; D may be TRBD2 (5 bases). The DNA matches TRBJ2-7 better at its end, which makes the J call doubtful. CDR1 is LNHDA, CDR2 SQIVND, per germline (reference sequence). The CDR3 consists of 12 residues. The CDR3 nucleotides are TGTGCCAGTAGTATTTCCGGGGTCGAGCAGTACTTC. Translation: CASSISGVEQYF.

This chain links TRBV4-3 with TRBJ2-2, with 10 bases matching TRBD1. Germline V gene lookup returns CDR1 LGHNA and CDR2 YSLEER. The CDR3 loop spans 16 amino acids. With 3 bases clipped from V and 4 bases from J, the junction kept 5 bases outside the gene matches. The CDR3 sequence: CASSHAGTGVTGELFF. The CDR3 bases are TGCGCCAGCAGCCATGCCGGGACAGGGGTCACCGGGGAGCTGTTTTTT.

The genes are TRBV7-8 and TRBJ1-1; 9 nucleotides align to TRBD1. With 3 bases clipped from V and 11 bases from J, the junction kept 4 bases outside the gene matches. The CDR3 sequence is 12 residues long. The germline CDR1 and CDR2 sequences are SGHVS and FQNEAQ. The CDR3 loop reads CASSLGQGRAFF. CDR3 coding DNA: TGTGCCAGCAGCTTGGGACAGGGTAGGGCTTTCTTT. Based on the CDR3 plus reference TRBV7-8 and TRBJ1-1, the full variable domain is GAGVSQSPRYKVAKRGQDVALRCDPISGHVSLFWYQQALGQGPEFLTYFQNEAQLDKSGLPSDRFFAERPEGSVSTLKIQRTQQEDSAVYLCASSLGQGRAFFGQGTRLTVV.

This chain links TRBV4-2 with TRBJ1-5; the match to TRBD1 covers 11 bases. Germline V gene data show CDR1 as LGHNA and CDR2 as YNFKEQ. The length of the CDR3 is 19 residues. The V segment lost 0 bases and the J segment 4 bases; nucleotides outside the gene matches: 11. The CDR3 sequence is CASSQDWGDRGRENQPQHF. The CDR3 nucleotides read TGTGCCAGCAGCCAAGATTGGGGGGACAGGGGGAGAGAAAATCAGCCCCAGCATTTT.

The gene calls are TRBV5-1 and TRBJ2-5, with D maybe TRBD1 (5 bases). Trimming removed 1 base at V and 4 bases at J, with 5 bases between. The V gene's germline CDR1 is SGHRS and CDR2 YFSETQ. CDR3 length: 12 residues. As DNA, the CDR3 is TGCGCCAGCAGCTTGAGGGGAGAGACCCAGTACTTC. Translating gives CASSLRGETQYF.

For this clone: The same CDR3 can be traced to other DNA sequences in this sample. CDR3 coding DNA: TGTGCCAGCAGCTTAGACAGGGGGCTCTACGAGCAGTACTTC. It specifies CASSLDRGLYEQYF. The chain is built from TRBV5-4 and TRBJ2-7, with 10 bases matching TRBD1. Per the germline V gene, CDR1 is SGHNT and CDR2 is YYREEE (reference sequence). The length of the CDR3 is 14 residues. The V segment lost 2 bases and the J segment 3 bases; nucleotides outside the gene matches: 2.

V gene TRBV9 combines with J gene TRBJ2-2; D may be TRBD1 (6 bases). The CDR3 covers 16 residues. V lost 3 bases and J lost 4, with 16 bases in between. Germline V CDR1 and CDR2: SGDLS, YYNGEE. This CDR3 is CASSAHGQPGTGELFF. CDR3 DNA: TGTGCCAGCAGCGCCCACGGACAGCCAGGCACCGGGGAGCTGTTTTTT.

J is TRBJ1-1 and V is TRBV7-8; possibly TRBD1 for D (5 bases). The V gene's germline CDR1 is SGHVS and CDR2 FQNEAQ. The V end lost 2 bases, the J end lost 7 bases, and 11 bases lay between the germline ends. The CDR3 is made up of 13 amino acids. DNA of the CDR3: TGTGCCAGCAGCTTAAGTAGGGGCATTGAAGCTTTCTTT. It yields the protein CASSLSRGIEAFF.

This clone is a singleton in its sample. The rearrangement joins TRBV18 to TRBJ2-7, with D possibly being TRBD1 (6 bases). Trimming stripped 3 bases from V and 2 bases from J, with 11 bases between. Germline V lookup: CDR1 KGHSH, CDR2 LQKENI. The CDR3 spans 14 residues. In DNA form, the CDR3 reads TGTGCCAGCTCACCCCCGGACAGTACCTACGAGCAGTACTTC. This encodes CASSPPDSTYEQYF. Supplemented by reference TRBV18 and TRBJ2-7, the full variable domain reads NAGVMQNPRHLVRRRGQEARLRCSPMKGHSHVYWYRQLPEEGLKFMVYLQKENIIDESGMPKERFSAEFPKEGPSILRIQQVVRGDSAAYFCASSPPDSTYEQYFGPGTRLTVT.

The CDR3 nucleotides read TGTGCCAGCAGCCCCGTCGGGGGGGGCAATGAGCAGTTCTTC. Its protein product is CASSPVGGGNEQFF. The rearrangement joins TRBV7-9 to TRBJ2-1; 8 nucleotides align to TRBD2. The CDR3 consists of 14 residues. Germline V gives CDR1 SEHNR, CDR2 FQNEAQ (reference sequence). Trimming removed 5 bases from V and 6 bases from J; junction bases left unmatched: 6.

The gene calls are TRBV5-1 and TRBJ2-7; 7 bases are shared with TRBD2. V shed 0 bases, J shed 3 bases, and the junction held 9 bases outside the gene matches. CDR1 is SGHRS, CDR2 YFSETQ, per germline. This CDR3 has 16 residues. The CDR3 reads CASSLDGPPGGYEQYF. In DNA form, the CDR3 reads TGCGCCAGCAGCTTGGATGGACCCCCGGGGGGCTACGAGCAGTACTTC. The full variable domain, with the rest looked up from reference TRBV5-1 and TRBJ2-7, is KAGVTQTPRYLIKTRGQQVTLSCSPISGHRSVSWYQQTPGQGLQFLFEYFSETQRNKGNFPGRFSGRQFSNSRSEMNVSTLELGDSALYLCASSLDGPPGGYEQYFGPGTRLTVT.